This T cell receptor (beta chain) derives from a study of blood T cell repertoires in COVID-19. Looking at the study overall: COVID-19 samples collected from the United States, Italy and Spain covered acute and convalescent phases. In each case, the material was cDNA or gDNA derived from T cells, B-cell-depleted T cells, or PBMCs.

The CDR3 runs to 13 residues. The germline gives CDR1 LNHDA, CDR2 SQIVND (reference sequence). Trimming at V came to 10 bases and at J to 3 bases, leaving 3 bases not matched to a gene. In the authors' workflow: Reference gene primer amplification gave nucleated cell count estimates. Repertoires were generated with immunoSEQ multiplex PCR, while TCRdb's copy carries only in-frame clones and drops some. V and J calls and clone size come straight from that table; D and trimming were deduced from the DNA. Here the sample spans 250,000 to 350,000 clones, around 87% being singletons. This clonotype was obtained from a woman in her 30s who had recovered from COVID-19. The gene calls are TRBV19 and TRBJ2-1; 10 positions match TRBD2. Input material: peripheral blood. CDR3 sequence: CATGLARYNEQFF. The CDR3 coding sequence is TGTGCCACGGGACTAGCGCGCTACAATGAGCAGTTCTTC.